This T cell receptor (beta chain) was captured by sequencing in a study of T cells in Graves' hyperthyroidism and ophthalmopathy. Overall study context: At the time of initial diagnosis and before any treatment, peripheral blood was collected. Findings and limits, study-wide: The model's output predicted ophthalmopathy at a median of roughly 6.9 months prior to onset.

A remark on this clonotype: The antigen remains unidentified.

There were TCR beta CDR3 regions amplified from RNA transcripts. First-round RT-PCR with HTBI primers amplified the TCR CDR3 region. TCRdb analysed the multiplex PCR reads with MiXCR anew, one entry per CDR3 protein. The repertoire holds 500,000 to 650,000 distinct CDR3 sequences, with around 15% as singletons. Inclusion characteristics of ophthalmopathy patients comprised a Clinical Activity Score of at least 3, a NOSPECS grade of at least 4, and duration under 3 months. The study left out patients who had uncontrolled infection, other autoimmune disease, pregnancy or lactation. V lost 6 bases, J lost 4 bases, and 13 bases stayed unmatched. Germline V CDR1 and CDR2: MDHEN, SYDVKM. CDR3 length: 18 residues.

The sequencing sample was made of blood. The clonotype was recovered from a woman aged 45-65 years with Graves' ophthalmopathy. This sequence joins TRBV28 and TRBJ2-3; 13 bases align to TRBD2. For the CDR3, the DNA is TGTGCCAGCAGCTTAGGCCTTGAGACTAGCGGGAGGTCAGATACGCAGTATTTT. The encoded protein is CASSLGLETSGRSDTQYF.